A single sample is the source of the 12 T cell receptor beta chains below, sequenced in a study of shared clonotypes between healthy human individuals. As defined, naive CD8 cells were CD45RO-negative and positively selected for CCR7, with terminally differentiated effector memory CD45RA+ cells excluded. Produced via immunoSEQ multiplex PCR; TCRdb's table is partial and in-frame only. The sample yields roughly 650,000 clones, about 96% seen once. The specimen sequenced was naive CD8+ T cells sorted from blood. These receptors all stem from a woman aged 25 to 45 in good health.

The CDR3 DNA sequence: TGTGCCAGCAGCTTATATCCTCAGCCCCAGCATTTT. Translating gives CASSLYPQPQHF. V and J are TRBV5-7 and TRBJ1-5; D is ambiguous. TRBV5-7 has ORF status, its function being uncertain. CDR3 size: 12 residues. Trimming cost V 2 bases and J 6 bases, with 6 bases left between them.

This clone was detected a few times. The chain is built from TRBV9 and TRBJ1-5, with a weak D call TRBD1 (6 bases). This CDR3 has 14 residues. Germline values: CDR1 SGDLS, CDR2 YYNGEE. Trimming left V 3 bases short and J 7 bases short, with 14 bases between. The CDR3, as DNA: TGTGCCAGCAGCGCGCAGGGGTTGGGACAGCCCCAGCATTTT. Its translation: CASSAQGLGQPQHF.

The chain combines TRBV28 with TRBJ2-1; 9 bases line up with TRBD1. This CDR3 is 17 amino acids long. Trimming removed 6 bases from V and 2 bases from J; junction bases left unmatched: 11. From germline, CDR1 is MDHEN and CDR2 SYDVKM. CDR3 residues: CASSLGRDRAPYNEQFF. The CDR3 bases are TGTGCCAGCAGCCTCGGCCGGGACAGGGCACCCTACAATGAGCAGTTCTTC.

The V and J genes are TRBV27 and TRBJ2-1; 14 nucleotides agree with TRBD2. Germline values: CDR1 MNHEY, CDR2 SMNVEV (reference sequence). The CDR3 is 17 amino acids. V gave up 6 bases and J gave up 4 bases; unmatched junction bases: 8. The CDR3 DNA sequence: TGTGCCAGCAGCCAAGGACTAGCGGGAGGTTTTTACAATGAGCAGTTCTTC. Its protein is CASSQGLAGGFYNEQFF.

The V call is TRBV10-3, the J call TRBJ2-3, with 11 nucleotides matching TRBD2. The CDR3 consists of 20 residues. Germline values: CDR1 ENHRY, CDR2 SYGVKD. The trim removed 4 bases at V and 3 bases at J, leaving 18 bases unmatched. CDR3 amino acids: CAISGPTSGTLHAPTDTQYF. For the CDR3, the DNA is TGTGCCATCAGTGGCCCGACTAGCGGGACCCTACACGCCCCGACAGATACGCAGTATTTT.

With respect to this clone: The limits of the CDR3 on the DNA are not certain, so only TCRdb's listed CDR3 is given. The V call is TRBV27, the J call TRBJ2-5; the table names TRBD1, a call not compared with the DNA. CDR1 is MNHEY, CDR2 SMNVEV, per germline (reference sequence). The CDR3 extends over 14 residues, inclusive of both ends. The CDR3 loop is CASSPGQGILAQYF.

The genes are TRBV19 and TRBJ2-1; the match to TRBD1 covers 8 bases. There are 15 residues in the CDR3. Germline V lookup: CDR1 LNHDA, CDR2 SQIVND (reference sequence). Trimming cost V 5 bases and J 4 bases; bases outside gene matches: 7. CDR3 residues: CASSWGTGPYNEQFF. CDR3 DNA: TGTGCCAGTAGTTGGGGGACAGGACCTTACAATGAGCAGTTCTTC.

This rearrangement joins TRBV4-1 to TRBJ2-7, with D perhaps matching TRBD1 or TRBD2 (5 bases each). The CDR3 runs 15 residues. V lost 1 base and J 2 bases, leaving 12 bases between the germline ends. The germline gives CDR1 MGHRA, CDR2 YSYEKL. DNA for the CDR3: TGCGCCAGCAGCCAAGCAGGGACGGCGGCCTACGAGCAGTACTTC. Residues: CASSQAGTAAYEQYF.

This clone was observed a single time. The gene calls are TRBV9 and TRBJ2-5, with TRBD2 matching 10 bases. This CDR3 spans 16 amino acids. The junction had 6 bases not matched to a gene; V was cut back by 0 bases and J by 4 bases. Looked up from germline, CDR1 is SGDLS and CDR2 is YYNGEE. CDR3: CASSVEAGGPSETQYF. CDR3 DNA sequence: TGTGCCAGCAGCGTAGAAGCGGGAGGGCCTTCAGAGACCCAGTACTTC.

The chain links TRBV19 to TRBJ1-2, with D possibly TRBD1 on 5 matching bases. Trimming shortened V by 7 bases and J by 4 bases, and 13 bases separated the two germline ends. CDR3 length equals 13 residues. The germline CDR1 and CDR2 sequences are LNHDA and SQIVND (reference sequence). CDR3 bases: TGTGCCAGTACTGCGGGGCCGGTCTATGGCTACACCTTC. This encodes CASTAGPVYGYTF.

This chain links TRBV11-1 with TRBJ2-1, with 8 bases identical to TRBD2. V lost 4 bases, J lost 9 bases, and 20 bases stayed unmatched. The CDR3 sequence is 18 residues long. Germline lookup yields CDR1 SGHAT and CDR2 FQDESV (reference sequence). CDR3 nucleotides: TGTGCCAGCAGCTATAGGGGATTAGCGGGAACCCCTAGGGGTGAGCAGTTCTTC. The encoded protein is CASSYRGLAGTPRGEQFF.

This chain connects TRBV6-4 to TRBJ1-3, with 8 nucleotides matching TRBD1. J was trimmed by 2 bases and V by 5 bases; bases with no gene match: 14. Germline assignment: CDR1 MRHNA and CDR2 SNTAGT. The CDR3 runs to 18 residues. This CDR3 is CASSRQGQTARPGNTIYF. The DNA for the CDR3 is TGTGCCAGCAGTCGACAGGGGCAAACGGCCCGCCCTGGAAACACCATATATTTT.